This TCR beta chain comes out of a study of T cell clusters in autoimmune cytopenias. About 39,000 genome equivalents of blood DNA were amplified for TRB. Multiplex touch-down PCR amplified TRB using TRB-A and TRB-B pools in one tube. TCRdb reworked the multiplex PCR reads into one entry per CDR3 protein, no DNA. Its table records thousands of distinct CDR3 sequences. Study conclusions and caveats: The T cell clusters were defined only in silico, without experimental functional validation. TRB repertoire shifts in secondary cytopenia and chronic lymphocytic leukemia mostly reflected lymphoma, not autoimmunity. Active autoimmune hepatitis patients had almost three-fold fewer exclusive TRB clusters than healthy donors.

This clonotype is classed as medium-sized by frequency. The antigen remains undetermined. This TCR derives from a human donor with an autoimmune cytopenia or autoimmune hepatitis (not recorded which). The sample was peripheral blood.

This CDR3 reads CASQNRVYTGELFF. This rearrangement joins TRBV19 to TRBJ2-2; lacking DNA, the TRBD1 call made by TCRdb goes unchecked. Germline-derived CDR1 and CDR2 are LNHDA and SQIVND (reference sequence). The length of the CDR3 is 14 residues.